This TCR beta chain was recovered during a study of blood T cell repertoires in COVID-19. The overall study: T cells, B-cell-depleted T cells, or PBMCs provided the cDNA or gDNA that served as material.

The CDR3 extends over 14 amino acids. Trimming removed 7 bases from V and 0 bases from J, with 9 bases in between. Germline V gene sequence: CDR1 LNHDA, CDR2 SQIVND (reference sequence). Per the original methods: Scientists estimated how many nucleated cells there were by amplifying reference gene primers. The data were produced by immunoSEQ multiplex PCR, yet TCRdb's version contains in-frame clones alone and is incomplete. From that table come the V and J calls and clone size; the DNA was used to work out D and trimming. The sample has roughly 110,000 clones, 85% seen once. Input material: peripheral blood. This TCR came from a man aged 40-50 years with acute or convalescent COVID-19. This sequence joins TRBV19 and TRBJ1-4; unclear D gene. As DNA, the CDR3 is TGTGCCAGTAAAGGTGGAGCAACTAATGAAAAACTGTTTTTT. It yields the protein CASKGGATNEKLFF.